This section outlines one T cell receptor beta chain sequence together with its context. This sample stems from a study of blood T cell repertoires in COVID-19. Per the authors' pipeline: How many nucleated cells were present was estimated from reference gene primer amplification. The table came from immunoSEQ multiplex PCR; TCRdb's copy has only in-frame clones and leaves some out. V and J calls and clone size are as listed in that table; D and trimming were resolved from the DNA. The sample has about 89,000 clones, 70% to 80% seen once. The CDR3 is 15 residues long. The chain links TRBV21-1 to TRBJ1-2; TRBD1 is taken as the D call from the table, unchecked against the DNA. TRBV21-1 is deemed a pseudogene. The sequencing input was peripheral blood. This receptor was obtained from a human donor in a cohort sampled during active COVID-19. CDR3 bases: TGTGCCAGCAGACAAAGGGACAGGGCTTGGTCCAGCTACACCTTC. This translates into CASRQRDRAWSSYTF.